This is a list of T cell receptor beta chains from one sample in a study of T-cell memory formation after mild COVID-19. TCRdb used MiXCR to reprocess the 5' RACE reads, holding one entry per CDR3 protein. The sample holds roughly 340,000 distinct CDR3 sequences, approximately 16% seen once. Sample: PBMCs or a T cell subset sorted from them (not recorded which). Receptors originate from a man aged 18 to 35 who had mild COVID-19 (a few samples of this study predate the infection). Cell type and time point are not known. The CDR3 runs from the conserved cysteine through the conserved F or W. D genes are given only for firm matches. Expanded clones are given a class, and other clones once, few, many or no size at all.

CDR3 protein	CDR3 DNA	V gene	J gene	clone size	D gene
CASNQEARTGPAGADEQFF	TGTGCCAGCAACCAAGAGGCCCGGACCGGGCCAGCGGGGGCCGATGAGCAGTTCTTC	TRBV12-3/TRBV12-4	TRBJ2-1	few	TRBD2
CSARDPERGDTGELFF	TGCAGTGCTAGAGATCCAGAGCGGGGAGATACCGGGGAGCTGTTTTTT	TRBV20-1	TRBJ2-2	few	TRBD2
CASSFLTEAFF	TGTGCCAGCAGCTTTCTGACTGAAGCTTTCTTT	TRBV7-9	TRBJ1-1	NA	NA
CASGTGARGSPLHF	TGTGCCAGTGGGACGGGGGCCCGGGGTTCACCCCTCCACTTT	TRBV19	TRBJ1-6	once	NA
CASSLGGASGPYEQYF	TGTGCCAGCAGCTTAGGGGGCGCTAGCGGACCCTACGAGCAGTACTTC	TRBV7-2	TRBJ2-7	few	TRBD2
CASSYSPDRGTYEQYF	TGTGCCAGCAGTTACTCCCCCGATCGGGGGACCTACGAGCAGTACTTC	TRBV6-5	TRBJ2-7	NA	NA
CASSGLAGGLEQFF	TGTGCCAGCAGCGGACTAGCGGGGGGGCTGGAGCAGTTCTTC	TRBV6-2/TRBV6-3	TRBJ2-1	NA	TRBD2
CASSYSGASGQPQHF	TGTGCCAGCAGTTACTCTGGGGCCAGTGGTCAGCCCCAGCATTTT	TRBV6-5	TRBJ1-5	NA	NA
CASSLGAGANTEAFF	TGTGCCAGCAGCTTAGGAGCGGGGGCGAACACTGAAGCTTTCTTT	TRBV7-9	TRBJ1-1	NA	NA
CASSQDLSNQPQHF	TGCGCCAGCAGCCAAGATCTTAGCAATCAGCCCCAGCATTTT	TRBV4-3	TRBJ1-5	many	NA
CASSQVRGETQYF	TGCGCCAGCAGCCAAGTACGGGGGGAGACCCAGTACTTC	TRBV4-1	TRBJ2-5	few	NA
CASSPHENYGYTF	TGTGCCAGCAGCCCCCATGAAAACTATGGCTACACCTTC	TRBV7-2	TRBJ1-2	few	NA
CASSQDWQGGANEKLFF	TGCGCCAGCAGCCAAGATTGGCAGGGAGGGGCTAATGAAAAACTGTTTTTT	TRBV4-3	TRBJ1-4	few	NA